The 5 T cell receptor beta chains in this list originate from one sample, sequenced in a study of cytomegalovirus exposure and HLA in healthy donors. The study ran its PCR with 60 Vbeta and 13 Jbeta primers. The protocol was immunoSEQ multiplex PCR, while the TCRdb copy is restricted to in-frame clones and leaves out a portion. The sample includes 100,000 to 150,000 clones, about 82% of them seen just once. What was sequenced was PBMCs. Receptors were obtained from a female donor in good health and CMV-seropositive.

J is TRBJ1-1 and V is TRBV5-1; perhaps TRBD1 as D (6 bases). Germline V CDR1 and CDR2: SGHRS, YFSETQ. V shed 1 base and J shed 3 bases, with 16 bases lying between them. The CDR3 runs 16 residues. The CDR3 sequence: CASSLFTGSMDTEAFF. CDR3 bases: TGCGCCAGCAGCTTGTTTACAGGGAGTATGGACACTGAAGCTTTCTTT.

V and J are TRBV9 and TRBJ2-5, with D possibly matching TRBD1 (6 bases). Deletions cut 4 bases from V and 4 bases from J, with 17 bases between. Germline V gives CDR1 SGDLS, CDR2 YYNGEE. CDR3 length: 15 amino acids. The CDR3 is CASSPHWGPGETQYF. The CDR3 DNA sequence: TGTGCCAGCAGCCCTCACTGGGGGCCTGGAGAGACCCAGTACTTC.

V usage is TRBV7-9 and J usage is TRBJ2-5; no definite D call. The CDR3 has 14 amino acids. Between the trimmed V and J ends, which lost 5 bases and 0 bases, there was a span of 10 bases. The germline CDR1 and CDR2 sequences are SEHNR and FQNEAQ (reference sequence). CDR3 loop: CASSPPRYQETQYF. CDR3 in DNA: TGTGCCAGCAGCCCCCCGCGGTACCAAGAGACCCAGTACTTC.

The chain links TRBV5-1 to TRBJ2-3; no clear D gene. Germline values: CDR1 SGHRS, CDR2 YFSETQ. V dropped 2 bases and J dropped 1 base, with 8 bases sitting between them. The CDR3 sequence is 14 residues long. The CDR3 here is CASSFTAGTDTQYF. CDR3 in DNA: TGCGCCAGCAGCTTCACAGCCGGCACAGATACGCAGTATTTT.

V and J are TRBV2 and TRBJ1-1, with 9 positions matching TRBD1. The junction had 2 bases not matched to a gene; V was cut back by 7 bases and J by 5 bases. The CDR3 covers 12 residues. The germline V gene encodes CDR1 SNHLY and CDR2 FYNNEI. The CDR3 DNA follows: TGTGCCAGCACGGGACAGGGAACTGAAGCTTTCTTT. The encoded protein is CASTGQGTEAFF.